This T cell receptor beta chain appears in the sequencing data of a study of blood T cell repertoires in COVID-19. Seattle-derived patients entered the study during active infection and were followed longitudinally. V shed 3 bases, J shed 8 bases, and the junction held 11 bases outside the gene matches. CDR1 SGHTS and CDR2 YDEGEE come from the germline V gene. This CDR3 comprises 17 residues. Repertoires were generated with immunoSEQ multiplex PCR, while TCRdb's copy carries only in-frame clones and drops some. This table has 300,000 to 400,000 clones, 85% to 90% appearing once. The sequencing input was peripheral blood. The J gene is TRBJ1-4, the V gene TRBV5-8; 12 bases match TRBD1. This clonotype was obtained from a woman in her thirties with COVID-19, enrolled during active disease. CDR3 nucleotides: TGTGCCAGCAGCTCTACCGGGACAGGGGGCGCGGAAGAAAAACTGTTTTTT. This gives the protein CASSSTGTGGAEEKLFF.